These 16 T cell receptor beta chains were sequenced from one sample in a study of blood T cell repertoires in COVID-19. Sequenced by immunoSEQ multiplex PCR; TCRdb stores in-frame clones only, minus some. Of about 110,000 clones in the sample, 60% to 80% are singletons; the top ten hold approximately 0.87%. Specimen: peripheral blood. The receptors stem from a human donor with acute or convalescent COVID-19. The donor label of this sample is uncertain.

This chain joins TRBV11-2 and TRBJ2-1, with unresolved D. Trimming took off 0 bases at V and 2 bases at J, with 8 bases between the two ends. Germline V gene lookup returns CDR1 SGHAT and CDR2 FQNNGV. This CDR3 has 15 residues. In DNA form, the CDR3 reads TGTGCCAGCAGCTTAGATTGGTCGGCCTACAATGAGCAGTTCTTC. Its protein is CASSLDWSAYNEQFF.

A few counts support this clone. The chain uses TRBV28 and TRBJ2-7, with 7 bases aligning to TRBD2. The CDR3 runs 16 residues. The germline V gene encodes CDR1 MDHEN and CDR2 SYDVKM. The V and J ends lost 4 bases and 0 bases, in that order; junction bases with no gene match: 9. CDR3 in amino acids: CASSYTLTSLSYEQYF. The DNA of the CDR3 is TGTGCCAGCAGTTATACTCTGACTAGCCTCTCCTACGAGCAGTACTTC.

The chain joins TRBV5-6 to TRBJ1-2, with a possible D match to TRBD1 (5 bases). The CDR3 runs 13 residues. Germline V gene lookup returns CDR1 SGHDT and CDR2 YYEEEE. The ends were cut back, 4 bases at V and 5 bases at J, with 12 bases in the middle. CDR3 in amino acids: CASSPGLQYGYTF. The DNA of the CDR3 is TGTGCCAGCAGCCCAGGGTTACAATATGGCTACACCTTC.

This chain uses TRBV18 with TRBJ2-7, with D possibly matching TRBD1 (6 bases). V was trimmed by 8 bases and J by 5 bases, leaving 19 bases between them. The germline CDR1 and CDR2 sequences are KGHSH and LQKENI. The CDR3 consists of 14 residues. CDR3 region: CASTQKITGNEQYF. CDR3 nucleotides: TGTGCCAGCACCCAAAAAATCACAGGGAACGAGCAGTACTTC.

This clone showed up just a few times. The chain is built from TRBV27 and TRBJ1-4; D is perhaps TRBD1 (5 bases). Trimming pared 8 bases from V and 7 bases from J, leaving 8 bases between. The length of the CDR3 is 11 residues. Looked up from germline, CDR1 is MNHEY and CDR2 is SMNVEV (reference sequence). Here the CDR3 reads CASSQGEKLFF. The CDR3 DNA follows: TGTGCCAGCTCCCAGGGTGAAAAACTGTTTTTT. Supplemented by reference TRBV27 and TRBJ1-4, the full variable domain reads EAQVTQNPRYLITVTGKKLTVTCSQNMNHEYMSWYRQDPGLGLRQIYYSMNVEVTDKGDVPEGYKVSRKEKRNFPLILESPSPNQTSLYFCASSQGEKLFFGSGTQLSVL.

The chain carries TRBV7-9 and TRBJ1-1, with 7 bases that match TRBD1. This CDR3 contains 13 residues. J was trimmed by 4 bases and V by 5 bases; bases with no gene match: 4. Looked up from germline, CDR1 is SEHNR and CDR2 is FQNEAQ (reference sequence). The CDR3 DNA is TGTGCCAGCAGCCTCGACAGGGTCACTGAAGCTTTCTTT. This encodes CASSLDRVTEAFF.

The chain has TRBV7-3 and TRBJ1-1; a possible D gene is TRBD1 (6 bases). Per germline, CDR1 SGHTA and CDR2 FQGTGA. Trimming took off 3 bases at V and 8 bases at J, with 13 bases between the two ends. The CDR3 totals 13 residues. The CDR3 DNA reads TGTGCCAGCAGCTTTCTTCCCGGACAGGAAGCTTTCTTT. Amino acid sequence: CASSFLPGQEAFF.

The chain employs TRBV28 and TRBJ2-2; tentatively, D is TRBD1 (6 bases). With 5 bases removed from V and 6 bases from J, the gap between germline ends came to 19 bases. The CDR3 has 16 residues. Germline loops: CDR1 MDHEN, CDR2 SYDVKM. In DNA, the CDR3 is TGTGCCAGCAGTCCCCCGGACAGAGCTAACGCCGGGGAGCTGTTTTTT. It is translated as CASSPPDRANAGELFF.

The rearrangement links TRBV19 to TRBJ1-2; maybe TRBD1 (5 bases). Germline-derived CDR1 and CDR2 are LNHDA and SQIVND (reference sequence). CDR3 size: 13 residues. V dropped 3 bases and J dropped 4 bases, with 9 bases sitting between them. CDR3 in DNA: TGTGCCAGTAGTATCAAAGGGGTCTATGGCTACACCTTC. It encodes CASSIKGVYGYTF.

The CDR3 sequence: CASSTSRQGHNEQFF. DNA for the CDR3: TGTGCCAGCAGCACCAGCCGACAGGGGCATAATGAGCAGTTCTTC. The V and J genes are TRBV7-2 and TRBJ2-1; 8 bases line up with TRBD1. This CDR3 has 15 residues. Unmatched junction bases numbered 10, after V lost 5 bases and J lost 7 bases. The V gene's germline CDR1 is SGHTA and CDR2 FQGNSA.

The chain links TRBV18 to TRBJ1-4; perhaps TRBD1 as D (5 bases). Germline values: CDR1 KGHSH, CDR2 LQKENI. The CDR3 length is 15 residues. V was clipped by 2 bases and J by 3 bases, with 10 bases between them. CDR3 DNA sequence: TGTGCCAGCTCACCAAAGGCAGGGTCTAATGAAAAACTGTTTTTT. This translates into CASSPKAGSNEKLFF.

The V and J genes are TRBV6-1 and TRBJ2-1, with D possibly matching TRBD1 (6 bases). With 1 base removed from V and 4 bases from J, the gap between germline ends came to 14 bases. CDR1 and CDR2 from the germline V gene are MNHNS and SASEGT. The CDR3 runs 16 residues. For the CDR3, the DNA is TGTGCCAGCAGTGAAGTAGCTGGGGGCGGGTACAATGAGCAGTTCTTC. It encodes CASSEVAGGGYNEQFF.

The J gene is TRBJ1-4, the V gene TRBV5-1; TRBD1 matches 8 bases. After removal of 3 bases from V and 8 bases from J, the junction contained 9 bases not matched to a gene. The CDR3 is 15 amino acids. Germline V CDR1 and CDR2: SGHRS, YFSETQ. CDR3 sequence (DNA): TGCGCCAGCAGCTCATCCTCAGGGGGCGGAGAAAAACTGTTTTTT. Translation: CASSSSSGGGEKLFF.

The chain employs TRBV4-1 and TRBJ2-1, with 10 positions matching TRBD1. Per the germline V gene, CDR1 is MGHRA and CDR2 is YSYEKL. The CDR3 covers 19 residues. The V and J ends lost 0 bases and 7 bases, in that order; junction bases with no gene match: 15. The CDR3 sequence: CASSQDRGNWDRGGNEQFF. The CDR3 nucleotides are TGCGCCAGCAGCCAAGATCGGGGAAACTGGGACAGGGGAGGGAATGAGCAGTTCTTC.

The rearrangement joins TRBV2 to TRBJ2-2, with D perhaps matching TRBD1 (5 bases). The V and J ends lost 3 bases and 6 bases respectively, with 11 bases between them. The CDR3 is 14 amino acids. Germline CDR1 is SNHLY and CDR2 is FYNNEI. CDR3 nucleotides: TGTGCCAGCAGTGATCAGTCAGGGCCCGGGGAGCTGTTTTTT. This codes for CASSDQSGPGELFF.

This clone occurred once. V is TRBV2 and J is TRBJ2-3; the D gene is possibly TRBD1 (6 bases). This CDR3 contains 15 residues. Germline loops: CDR1 SNHLY, CDR2 FYNNEI. With 5 bases removed from V and 4 bases from J, the gap between germline ends came to 16 bases. CDR3 region: CASSTGKQGADTQYF. The CDR3 coding sequence is TGTGCCAGCAGTACCGGGAAACAGGGAGCAGATACGCAGTATTTT.